This T cell receptor beta chain was recovered during a study of CXCR3-negative and CXCR3-positive naive CD8 T cells. A note on this clonotype: Its target is unknown.

UMI-labeled 5' RACE TRB cDNA libraries were prepared from the cells. After re-calling the 5' RACE reads, TCRdb lists one entry per CDR3 protein, DNA absent. The table for this sample gives some 53,000 distinct CDR3 sequences. Study conclusions and caveats: With surface CD5 comparable between naive subsets, TCR strength was estimated using properties derived from the TRB CDR3. Similar TRBV-TRBJ gene usage was seen in naive CXCR3-negative and CXCR3-positive cells, but not in memory cells. Hydrophobicity of TRB CDR3s was greater in CXCR3-positive naive cells than in CXCR3-negative naive cells. Sequencing showed both naive subsets with comparably high diversity, and memory CD8+ cells much lower.

The CDR3 length is 11 residues. CDR1 and CDR2 from the germline V gene are SEHNR and FQNEAQ (reference sequence). Naive cells were sorted as CD45RO-, CCR7+, CD27+ and CD95-. J is TRBJ2-7 and V is TRBV7-9. The source is a human donor in good health. Some clones in this sample may be carry-over from other donors' samples. Sequenced sample: naive CXCR3+ CD8+ T cells from blood. Subset specified: CD45RO-CCR7+CD27+CD95- naive CD8+ T cells expressing CXCR3 (TNR3+). The CDR3 here is CASSYTYEQYF.